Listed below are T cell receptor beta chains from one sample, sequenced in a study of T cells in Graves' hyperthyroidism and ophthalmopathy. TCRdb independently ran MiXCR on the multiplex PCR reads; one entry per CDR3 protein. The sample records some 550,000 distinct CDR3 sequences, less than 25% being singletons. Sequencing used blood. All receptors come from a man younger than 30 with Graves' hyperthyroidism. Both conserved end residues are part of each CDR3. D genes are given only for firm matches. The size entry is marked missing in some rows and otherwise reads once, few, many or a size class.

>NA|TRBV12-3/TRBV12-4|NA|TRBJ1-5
TGTGCCAGCAGGGCGGACGGGTATAGCAATCAGCCCCAGCATTTT
CASRADGYSNQPQHF
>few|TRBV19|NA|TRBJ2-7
TGTGCCAGTAGTTTCGCTCGGGGCGAGCAGTACTTC
CASSFARGEQYF
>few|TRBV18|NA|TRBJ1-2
TGTGCCAGCTCACCACCGGGACCGAGGAGGGGGTATGGCTACACCTTC
CASSPPGPRRGYGYTF
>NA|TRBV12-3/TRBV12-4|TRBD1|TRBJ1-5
TGTGCCAGCAGCGTTGGGACAGGGGGTCAGCCCCAGCATTTT
CASSVGTGGQPQHF
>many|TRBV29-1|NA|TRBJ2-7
TGCAGCGTTGGGCAGGGGAGCTCCTACGAGCAGTACTTC
CSVGQGSSYEQYF
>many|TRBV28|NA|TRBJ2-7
TGTGCCAGCAGTTCTAGGAGAGTTACCTACGAGCAGTACTTC
CASSSRRVTYEQYF
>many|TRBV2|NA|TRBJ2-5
TGTGCCAGCAGTGTTTCGGGGGCGCAGGGAGAGACCCAGTACTTC
CASSVSGAQGETQYF
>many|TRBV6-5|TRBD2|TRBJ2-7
TGTGCCAGCAGTTACAGCGGGGGCGAGCAGTACTTC
CASSYSGGEQYF
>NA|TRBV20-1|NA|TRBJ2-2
TGCAGTGCTGCAAGGCCCCCCACCGGGGAGCTGTTTTTT
CSAARPPTGELFF
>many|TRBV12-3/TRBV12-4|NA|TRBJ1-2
TGTGCCAGCAGTCATCCGGGACAAGGAGGCTATGGCTACACCTTC
CASSHPGQGGYGYTF
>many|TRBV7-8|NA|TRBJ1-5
TGTGCCAGCAGCTTGGCCCGGGCCCCTGGTCAGCCCCAGCATTTT
CASSLARAPGQPQHF
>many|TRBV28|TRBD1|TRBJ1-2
TGTGCCAGCAGCCCCGGGACAGTAGGATTAGGGGGCTACACCTTC
CASSPGTVGLGGYTF
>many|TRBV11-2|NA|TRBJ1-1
TGTGCCAGCAGCTTCGGGGGGGCGGACACTGAAGCTTTCTTT
CASSFGGADTEAFF
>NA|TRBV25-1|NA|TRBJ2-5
TGTGCCAGCAGTTATAAGGAAACACAAGAGACCCAGTACTTC
CASSYKETQETQYF
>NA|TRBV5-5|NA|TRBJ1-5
TGTGCCAGCAGGGAGGGAGCTTATAGCAATCAGCCCCAGCATTTT
CASREGAYSNQPQHF
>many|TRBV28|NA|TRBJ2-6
TGTGCCAGCAGTTTATCTCCTGGGGCCAACGTCCTGACTTTC
CASSLSPGANVLTF
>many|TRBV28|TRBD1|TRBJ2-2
TGTGCCGTCAAGACCGAGGGGGCTTCGAACACCGGGGAGCTGTTTTTT
CAVKTEGASNTGELFF
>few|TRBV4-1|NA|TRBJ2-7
TGCGCCAGCAGCCAAGACCCTACCAAAACCTACGAGCAGTACTTC
CASSQDPTKTYEQYF
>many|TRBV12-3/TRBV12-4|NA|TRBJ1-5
TGTGCCAGCAGTCGGACAGACGGGAATCAGCCCCAGCATTTT
CASSRTDGNQPQHF
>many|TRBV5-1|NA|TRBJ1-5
TGCGCCAGCAGCCCGGCAGGGCAGGGCCGCAATCAGCCCCAGCATTTT
CASSPAGQGRNQPQHF
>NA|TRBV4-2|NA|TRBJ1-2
TGTGCCAGCAGCCAAGATCGGACAGACCCCTATGGCTACACCTTC
CASSQDRTDPYGYTF
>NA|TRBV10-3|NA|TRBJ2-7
TGTGCCATCAGCAGCGGACCGGGACGGAAGTCCTACGAGCAGTACTTC
CAISSGPGRKSYEQYF
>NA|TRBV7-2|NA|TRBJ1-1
TGTGCCAGCAGCTTAGCAGAGGGCTGGACTGAAGCTTTCTTT
CASSLAEGWTEAFF
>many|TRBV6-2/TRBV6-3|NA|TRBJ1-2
TGTGCCAGCAGTGACAGTAACTATGGCTACACCTTC
CASSDSNYGYTF
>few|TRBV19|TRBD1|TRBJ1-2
TGTGCCAGTAATCCGACAGGGTTAAACTATGGCTACACCTTC
CASNPTGLNYGYTF
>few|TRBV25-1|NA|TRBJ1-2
TGTGCCAGCAGAGCTCCGACCGGGACAAGACAACACCCGACTAACTATGGCTACACCTTC
CASRAPTGTRQHPTNYGYTF
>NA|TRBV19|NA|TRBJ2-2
TGTGCCAGTAGTCCCGAGGAGGTCGGGGAGCTGTTTTTT
CASSPEEVGELFF
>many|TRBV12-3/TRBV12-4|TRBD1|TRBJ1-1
TGTGCCAGCAGCTATTACCAGGGGGCAGTGACTGAAGCTTTCTTT
CASSYYQGAVTEAFF
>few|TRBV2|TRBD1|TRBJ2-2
TGTGCCAGCAGGGGACAGGGCCGGGAGCTGTTTTTT
CASRGQGRELFF
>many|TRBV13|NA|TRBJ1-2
TGTGCCAGCAGCTTAGAGGGCAGGCTGGATTCCTATGGCTACACCTTC
CASSLEGRLDSYGYTF
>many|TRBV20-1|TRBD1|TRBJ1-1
TGCAGTGCTGGAGGACAGGGACGATTTGTGACTGAAGCTTTCTTT
CSAGGQGRFVTEAFF
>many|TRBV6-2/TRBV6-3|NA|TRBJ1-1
TGTGCCAGCAGTTACTCAGAGGGGCCAGGGTCGGAGAACACTGAAGCTTTCTTT
CASSYSEGPGSENTEAFF
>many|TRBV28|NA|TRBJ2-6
TGTGCCAGCAGTTTTTCTTTTGGGGCCAACGTCCTGACTTTC
CASSFSFGANVLTF
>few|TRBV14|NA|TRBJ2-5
TGTGCCAGCAGCCAAAACAGTAACCAAGAGACCCAGTACTTC
CASSQNSNQETQYF
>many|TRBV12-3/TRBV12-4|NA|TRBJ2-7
TGTGCCAGCAGTTCCGTCGAAGGTCCATACGAGCAGTACTTC
CASSSVEGPYEQYF